This is a list of T cell receptor beta chains from one sample in a study of blood T cell repertoires in COVID-19. Here immunoSEQ multiplex PCR was the method, and the copy in TCRdb shows in-frame clones only, minus some. The sample records about 390,000 clones, 80% to 90% being singletons. Sequenced sample: peripheral blood. The receptors stem from a woman in her sixties or seventies with COVID-19, enrolled during active disease. Both conserved end residues are part of each CDR3. Each record gives: clone size, V gene, D gene, J gene, CDR3 protein, CDR3 DNA. A D gene is named only where the DNA matches it firmly. Rows give clone size only sometimes, using once, few, many, or a class for an expanded clone.

>.|TRBV4-1|TRBD1|TRBJ2-7
CASSQEGQGVREQYF
TGCGCCAGCAGCCAAGAAGGGCAGGGGGTTAGAGAGCAGTACTTC
>.|TRBV5-3|TRBD1|TRBJ2-7
CARSSGQGAYEQYF
TGTGCCAGAAGCTCGGGACAGGGTGCCTACGAGCAGTACTTC
>.|TRBV7-2|TRBD2|TRBJ2-3
CASSDPPGGRRADTQYF
TGTGCCAGCAGCGACCCACCGGGGGGTAGGCGCGCAGATACGCAGTATTTT
>few|TRBV5-8|.|TRBJ2-3
CASPAGPLEGDTQYF
TGTGCCAGCCCCGCGGGGCCCCTTGAGGGAGATACGCAGTATTTT
>.|TRBV9|TRBD2|TRBJ2-5
CASSALFSGGKETQYF
TGTGCCAGCAGCGCCCTCTTTAGCGGGGGGAAGGAGACCCAGTACTTC
>.|TRBV6-5|.|TRBJ1-6
CASNRDGPQTPLHF
TGTGCCAGTAACAGGGACGGACCACAGACACCCCTCCACTTT
>once|TRBV19|.|TRBJ1-2
CASSRSAPGTIYGYTF
TGTGCCAGTAGCCGATCAGCCCCCGGGACTATCTATGGCTACACCTTC
>.|TRBV6-5|.|TRBJ2-5
CASSSRRETQYF
TGTGCCAGCAGTTCGAGGAGGGAGACCCAGTACTTC
>.|TRBV5-1|.|TRBJ2-1
CASSTTITGPTYNEQFF
TGCGCCAGCAGCACTACGATAACAGGTCCGACCTACAATGAGCAGTTCTTC
>.|TRBV2|.|TRBJ1-2
CASRNPLGAETGTYGYTF
TGTGCCAGCAGAAACCCTCTCGGTGCGGAAACAGGGACCTATGGCTACACCTTC
>once|TRBV5-1|TRBD2|TRBJ2-1
CASSLTSGAYNEQFF
TGCGCCAGCAGCTTAACTAGCGGGGCCTACAATGAGCAGTTCTTC
>few|TRBV6-5|TRBD1|TRBJ1-5
CASEENRGRQPQHF
TGTGCCAGCGAAGAAAACAGGGGGAGGCAGCCCCAGCATTTT
>.|TRBV4-1|.|TRBJ1-2
CASSQEESDTYGYTF
TGCGCCAGCAGCCAAGAAGAGTCTGACACCTATGGCTACACCTTC
>.|TRBV7-9|TRBD2|TRBJ2-5
CASSTRGGQETQYF
TGTGCCAGCAGCACCCGGGGGGGACAAGAGACCCAGTACTTC
>.|TRBV5-1|TRBD1|TRBJ2-2
CASSPGTVTGELFF
TGCGCCAGCAGCCCTGGGACAGTCACCGGGGAGCTGTTTTTT
>.|TRBV5-1|.|TRBJ2-7
CASSPTGTGSSYEQYF
TGCGCCAGCAGCCCGACTGGAACGGGAAGCTCCTACGAGCAGTACTTC
>.|TRBV5-4|TRBD2|TRBJ2-1
CASSGGLAGDYNEQFF
TGTGCCAGCAGCGGGGGACTAGCGGGAGACTACAATGAGCAGTTCTTC
>.|TRBV5-1|.|TRBJ1-6
CASSLAAGINSPLHF
TGCGCCAGCAGCTTGGCGGCAGGAATAAATTCACCCCTCCACTTT
>.|TRBV28|.|TRBJ2-5
CASSTSRNLGTQYF
TGTGCCAGCAGTACCTCCAGGAACTTGGGGACCCAGTACTTC
>.|TRBV15|TRBD1|TRBJ1-6
CATSSQGAPYNSPLHF
TGTGCCACCAGCAGCCAGGGGGCCCCCTATAATTCACCCCTCCACTTT
>.|TRBV3-1/TRBV3-2|TRBD1|TRBJ2-7
CASSRAGQAGEQYF
TGTGCCAGCAGCCGGGCCGGACAGGCCGGCGAGCAGTACTTC
>.|TRBV2|.|TRBJ2-3
CASRGGADTQYF
TGTGCCTCGAGGGGGGGGGCGGATACGCAGTATTTT
>.|TRBV28|.|TRBJ1-1
CATSWETEAFF
TGTGCCACCTCATGGGAGACTGAAGCTTTCTTT
>.|TRBV7-9|.|TRBJ1-5
CASSLGASASNQPQHF
TGTGCCAGCAGCTTAGGGGCCTCAGCTAGCAATCAGCCCCAGCATTTT
>.|TRBV6-5|TRBD2|TRBJ2-7
CASAGTSVYEQYF
TGTGCCAGCGCCGGGACTAGCGTTTACGAGCAGTACTTC
>.|TRBV29-1|TRBD1|TRBJ1-2
CSVGVLGTGPNPNYGYTF
TGCAGCGTTGGTGTGCTTGGGACAGGGCCCAATCCTAACTATGGCTACACCTTC
>.|TRBV7-9|.|TRBJ1-1
CASSPTDTEAFF
TGTGCCAGCAGCCCAACGGACACTGAAGCTTTCTTT
>.|TRBV6-5|TRBD1|TRBJ1-2
CASRRTGEDGYTF
TGTGCCAGCAGGAGAACAGGGGAAGATGGCTACACCTTC
>few|TRBV27|TRBD1|TRBJ1-2
CASRTGSNGYTF
TGTGCCAGCAGGACAGGGTCTAATGGCTACACCTTC
>.|TRBV6-5|.|TRBJ2-7
CASSPTGGYEQYF
TGTGCCAGCAGTCCCACCGGAGGATACGAGCAGTACTTC
>.|TRBV6-1|TRBD2|TRBJ2-3
CASSEMGASGDLTDTQYF
TGTGCCAGCAGTGAAATGGGGGCTAGCGGGGACCTCACAGATACGCAGTATTTT
>once|TRBV15|TRBD1|TRBJ1-1
CATSIPGQSANTEAFF
TGTGCCACCAGCATCCCGGGACAGTCGGCCAACACTGAAGCTTTCTTT
>.|TRBV6-1|.|TRBJ2-1
CASSEFRGYNEQFF
TGTGCCAGCAGTGAATTCAGAGGGTACAATGAGCAGTTCTTC
>.|TRBV30|.|TRBJ1-6
CAWSVWTANNSPLHF
TGTGCCTGGAGTGTATGGACAGCTAATAATTCACCCCTCCACTTT
>.|TRBV10-3|.|TRBJ1-4
CAISPGTLSTNEKLFF
TGTGCCATCAGCCCCGGGACTCTCTCAACTAATGAAAAACTGTTTTTT
>.|TRBV6-5|TRBD1|TRBJ1-2
CASKGTGVWYGYTF
TGTGCCAGCAAGGGGACAGGGGTATGGTATGGCTACACCTTC
>.|TRBV25-1|.|TRBJ1-3
CASSSRGVSTGNTIYF
TGTGCCAGCAGTTCCCGGGGGGTCTCCACTGGAAACACCATATATTTT
>once|TRBV7-2|TRBD2|TRBJ2-7
CASSSFLAGGYEQYF
TGTGCCAGCAGCTCCTTTTTAGCGGGGGGGTACGAGCAGTACTTC
>.|TRBV7-7|.|TRBJ2-2
CASSLGQLGGTGELFF
TGTGCTAGCAGCTTAGGCCAACTAGGCGGCACCGGGGAGCTGTTTTTT
>.|TRBV7-9|.|TRBJ1-3
CASSTKGGYGGNTIYF
TGTGCCAGCAGCACAAAAGGAGGGTATGGGGGAAACACCATATATTTT
>.|TRBV2|.|TRBJ1-4
CASSLRRLSFATNEKLFF
TGTGCCAGCAGTCTTAGGAGACTCAGCTTCGCAACTAATGAAAAACTGTTTTTT
>few|TRBV6-5|.|TRBJ1-2
CASSYFDRQPTF
TGTGCCAGCAGTTATTTCGACAGGCAACCTACCTTC